This T cell receptor (beta chain) emerged from a study of breast tumors, draining lymph nodes, adjacent tissues. Findings and limits, study-wide: Tumor repertoires ranked between lymph nodes and nontumor tissue in diversity, with V and J gene preferences.

The lymph nodes were axillary draining lymph nodes from breast cancer patients. The germline CDR1 and CDR2 sequences are SGHNT and YYREEE (reference sequence). The CDR3 is made up of 14 amino acids. Between the trimmed V and J ends, which lost 4 bases and 2 bases, there was a span of 12 bases. TCRdb independently ran MiXCR on the multiplex PCR reads; one entry per CDR3 protein. The repertoire holds about 100,000 distinct CDR3 sequences, 21% seen once, with around 1.2% in the top ten. Ten or more counts support this clonotype. What it binds is not known. The source of this sequence is a female donor with breast cancer. Some clones in this sample may be carry-over from other donors' samples. The chain has TRBV5-4 and TRBJ2-5; tentative D call: TRBD2 (6 bases). Sequenced: axillary lymph node tissue. The CDR3 nucleotides read TGTGCCAGCAGCACTCGGGACTTACAAGAGACCCAGTACTTC. This sequence encodes CASSTRDLQETQYF.